The subject of this entry is one TCR beta chain. Construction of the TCRbeta library involved unique molecular identifiers. TCRdb re-derived calls from the PCR reads in MiXCR, one entry per CDR3 protein. The table shows a few hundred thousand distinct CDR3 sequences, with over 25% occurring only once. The data were obtained in a study of T-cell reconstitution after alpha-beta-depleted transplantation in children. The sequence came from a boy less than two years old with Wiskott-Aldrich syndrome, due to receive a stem cell transplant. The source material was PBMCs, sampled before TCRalphabeta/CD19-depleted stem cell transplant.

Written as DNA, the CDR3 is TGTGCCAGCTGGGGGGGAGGGGAGCAGTTCTTC. This encodes CASWGGGEQFF. This chain links TRBV6-2 or TRBV6-3 with TRBJ2-1; TRBD2 agrees at 7 bases. With V trimmed by 8 bases and J by 10 bases, 5 bases remained unmatched. In germline, CDR1 is MNHEY, CDR2 SVGEGT. The CDR3 is 11 residues long.